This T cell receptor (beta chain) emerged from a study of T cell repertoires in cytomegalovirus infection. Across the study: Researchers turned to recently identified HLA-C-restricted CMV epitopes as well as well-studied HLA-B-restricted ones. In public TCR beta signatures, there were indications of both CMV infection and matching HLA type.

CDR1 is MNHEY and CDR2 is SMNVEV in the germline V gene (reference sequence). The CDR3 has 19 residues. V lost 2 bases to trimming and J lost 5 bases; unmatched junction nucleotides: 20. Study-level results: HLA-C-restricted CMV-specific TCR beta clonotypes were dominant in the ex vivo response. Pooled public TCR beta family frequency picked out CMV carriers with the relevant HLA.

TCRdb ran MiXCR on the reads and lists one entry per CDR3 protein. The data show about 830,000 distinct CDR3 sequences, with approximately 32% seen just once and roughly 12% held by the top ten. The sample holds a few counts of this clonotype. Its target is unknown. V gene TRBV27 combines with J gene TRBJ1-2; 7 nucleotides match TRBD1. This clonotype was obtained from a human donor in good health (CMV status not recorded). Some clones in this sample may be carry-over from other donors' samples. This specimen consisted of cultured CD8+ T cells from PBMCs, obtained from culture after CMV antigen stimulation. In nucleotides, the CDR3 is TGTGCCAGCAGTTTAAAGCCCTCCAGTGGCGGACAGGTCCGATATGGCTACACCTTC. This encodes CASSLKPSSGGQVRYGYTF.